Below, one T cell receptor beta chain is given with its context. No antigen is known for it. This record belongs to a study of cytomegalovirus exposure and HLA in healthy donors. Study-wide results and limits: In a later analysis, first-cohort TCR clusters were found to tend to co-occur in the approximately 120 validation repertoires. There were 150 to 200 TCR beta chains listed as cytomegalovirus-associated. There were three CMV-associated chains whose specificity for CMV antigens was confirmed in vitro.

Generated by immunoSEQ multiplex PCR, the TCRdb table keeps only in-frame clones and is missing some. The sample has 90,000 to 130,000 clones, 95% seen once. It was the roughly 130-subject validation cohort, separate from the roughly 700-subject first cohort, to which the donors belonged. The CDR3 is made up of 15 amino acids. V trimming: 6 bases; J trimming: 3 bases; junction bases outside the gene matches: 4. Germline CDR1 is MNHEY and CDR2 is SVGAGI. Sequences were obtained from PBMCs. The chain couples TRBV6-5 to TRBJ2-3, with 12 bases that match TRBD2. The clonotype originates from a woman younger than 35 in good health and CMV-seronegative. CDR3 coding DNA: TGTGCCAGCAGCCGCGGGACTAGCGGGACAGATACGCAGTATTTT. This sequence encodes CASSRGTSGTDTQYF.